This TCR beta chain appears in the sequencing data of a study of blood T cell repertoires in COVID-19. Study details: The cDNA or gDNA used as material had been derived from T cells, B-cell-depleted T cells, or PBMCs.

CDR1 SGHRS and CDR2 YFSETQ come from the germline V gene. The CDR3 runs to 17 residues. Trimming took 7 bases from V and 2 from J; bases not matched to a gene: 11. Generated by immunoSEQ multiplex PCR, the TCRdb table keeps only in-frame clones and is missing some. The repertoire consists of about 110,000 clones, with 70% to 90% occurring once and the leading ten covering 6.8%. Material for sequencing was peripheral blood. The chain couples TRBV5-1 to TRBJ2-2, with 10 bases lining up with TRBD2. This TCR derives from a middle-aged man with active or convalescent COVID-19. CDR3 nucleotides: TGCGCCAGCTGCCCCCGGACTAGCGGAGGTAACACCGGGGAGCTGTTTTTT. It yields the protein CASCPRTSGGNTGELFF.